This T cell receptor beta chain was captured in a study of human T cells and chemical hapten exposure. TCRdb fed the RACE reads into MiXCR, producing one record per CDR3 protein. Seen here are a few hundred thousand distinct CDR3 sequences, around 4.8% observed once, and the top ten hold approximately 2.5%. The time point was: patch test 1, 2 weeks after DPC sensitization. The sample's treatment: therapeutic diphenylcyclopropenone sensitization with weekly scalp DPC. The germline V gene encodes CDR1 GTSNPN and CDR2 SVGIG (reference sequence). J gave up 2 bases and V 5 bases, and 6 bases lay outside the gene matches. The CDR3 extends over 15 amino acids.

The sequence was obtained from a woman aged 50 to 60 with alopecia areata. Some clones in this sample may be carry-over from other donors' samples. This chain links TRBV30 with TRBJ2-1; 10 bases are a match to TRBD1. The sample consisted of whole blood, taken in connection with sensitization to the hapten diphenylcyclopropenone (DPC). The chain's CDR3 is CAWAGQGVPYNEQFF. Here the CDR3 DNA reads TGTGCCTGGGCCGGACAGGGGGTCCCCTACAATGAGCAGTTCTTC.